The clone carrying this T cell receptor (beta chain) was detected ten times or more. Its cognate antigen is unknown. The CDR3 has 15 amino acids. The V segment lost 3 bases and the J segment 6 bases; nucleotides outside the gene matches: 11. Germline V CDR1 and CDR2: MNHNS, SASEGT. Based on clinical symptoms, serum thyroxine and TRAb, thyroid ultrasound and orbital computed tomography, diagnoses were reached. The sample originates from a study of T cells in Graves' hyperthyroidism and ophthalmopathy. At the level of the study: It was at initial diagnosis, before any treatment, that peripheral blood was collected. Overall study findings and caveats: Blood samples included most of the expanded thyroid clonotypes exceeding 0.001. The model forecast ophthalmopathy, anticipating it by a median around 6.5 months before onset.

The source material, RNA transcripts, was used to amplify TCR beta CDR3 regions. RT-PCR in the first round (using the HTBI primer set) targeted the TCR CDR3. One entry per CDR3 protein results from TCRdb running MiXCR on the multiplex PCR reads. Of approximately 560,000 distinct CDR3 sequences in the sample, less than 20% were seen once. This chain connects TRBV6-1 to TRBJ2-7, with 7 nucleotides matching TRBD2. The material sequenced was blood. This TCR came from a woman aged 25 to 45 with Graves' hyperthyroidism. The CDR3 loop reads CASSDRTRISIEQYF. The CDR3 nucleotides read TGTGCCAGCAGTGACAGGACTAGAATCTCCATCGAGCAGTACTTC.